This T cell receptor (beta chain) was documented in a study of tumor-infiltrating lymphocytes in oesophageal squamous cell carcinoma. The germline V gene has CDR1 LGHNA and CDR2 YSLEER. This CDR3 comprises 15 residues. Using its own MiXCR run on the PCR reads, TCRdb lists one record per CDR3 protein. The data contain approximately 15,000 distinct CDR3 sequences, approximately 51% of them singletons. This TCR came from a male donor with esophageal squamous cell carcinoma. The chain has TRBV4-3 and TRBJ2-6, with D perhaps TRBD2 (5 bases). The DNA end lines up better with TRBJ2-7; the J call may be wrong. Sequences were obtained from blood. The CDR3 loop reads CASSQDRGLGYEQYF. CDR3 nucleotide sequence: TGCGCCAGCAGCCAAGATCGAGGGTTGGGATACGAGCAGTACTTC.